This T cell receptor (beta chain) is from a study of OX40 agonist ivuxolimab in advanced cancers. The table lists this clone with a few counts. Its specificity is unknown. Study-level points and caveats: Those patients achieving a partial response at 0.1-3.0 mg/kg showed among the lowest clonal expansion. The work left the antigen specificity of expanded peripheral T cells undetermined. Dosing at 0.1 to 3.0 mg/kg was accompanied by clonal expansion of CD4+ and CD8+ blood T cells by week 6. The authors also found low normalized T-cell clonal expansion in some nonresponders.

Trimming took off 1 base at V and 5 bases at J, with 14 bases between the two ends. The CDR3 loop spans 15 amino acids. Germline V CDR1 and CDR2: MGHRA, YSYEKL. Only in-frame clones appear in the TCRdb table, and some are missing; sequencing was by immunoSEQ multiplex PCR. Among roughly 56,000 clones listed, around four fifths were seen once. The sequence was collected from an adult with an advanced solid tumor such as melanoma, head and neck, liver or kidney cancer. V gene TRBV4-1 combines with J gene TRBJ2-5; D may be TRBD2 (7 bases). This specimen consisted of CD4+ or CD8+ T cells sorted from blood, obtained in a trial of the OX40 agonist ivuxolimab. CDR3: CASSQGWGREETQYF. CDR3 DNA sequence: TGCGCCAGCAGCCAAGGGTGGGGGCGGGAGGAGACCCAGTACTTC.